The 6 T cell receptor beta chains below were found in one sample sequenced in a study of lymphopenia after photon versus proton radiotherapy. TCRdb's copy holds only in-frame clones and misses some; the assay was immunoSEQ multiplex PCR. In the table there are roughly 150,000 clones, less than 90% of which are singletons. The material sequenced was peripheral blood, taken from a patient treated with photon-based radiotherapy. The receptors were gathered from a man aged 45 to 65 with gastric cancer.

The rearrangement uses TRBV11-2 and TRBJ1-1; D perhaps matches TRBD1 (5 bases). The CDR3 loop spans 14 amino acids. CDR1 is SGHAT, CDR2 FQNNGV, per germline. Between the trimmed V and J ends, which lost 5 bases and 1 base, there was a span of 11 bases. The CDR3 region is CASSPGLPNTEAFF. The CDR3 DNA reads TGTGCCAGCAGCCCGGGACTCCCGAACACTGAAGCTTTCTTT.

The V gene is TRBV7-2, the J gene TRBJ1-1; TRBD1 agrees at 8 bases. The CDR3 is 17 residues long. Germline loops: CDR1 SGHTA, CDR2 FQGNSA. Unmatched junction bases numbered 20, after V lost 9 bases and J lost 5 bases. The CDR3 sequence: CASLPYRTGPRGTEAFF. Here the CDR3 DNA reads TGTGCCAGTTTACCCTATCGGACAGGGCCCAGGGGTACTGAAGCTTTCTTT.

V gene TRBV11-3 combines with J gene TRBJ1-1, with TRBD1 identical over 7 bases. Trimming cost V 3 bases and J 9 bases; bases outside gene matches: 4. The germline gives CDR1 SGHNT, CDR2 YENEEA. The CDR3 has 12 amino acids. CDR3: CASSFRQGQAFF. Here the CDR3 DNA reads TGTGCCAGCAGCTTCCGACAGGGACAAGCTTTCTTT.

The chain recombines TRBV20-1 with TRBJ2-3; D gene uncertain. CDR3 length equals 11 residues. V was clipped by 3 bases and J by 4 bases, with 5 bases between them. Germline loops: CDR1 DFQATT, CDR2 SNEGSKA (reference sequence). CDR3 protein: CSASAADTQYF. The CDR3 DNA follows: TGCAGTGCTAGTGCAGCAGATACGCAGTATTTT.

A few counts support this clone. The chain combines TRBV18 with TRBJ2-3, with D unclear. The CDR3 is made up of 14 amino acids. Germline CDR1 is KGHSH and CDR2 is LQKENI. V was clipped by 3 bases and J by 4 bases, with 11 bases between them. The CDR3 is CASSPGIGSDTQYF. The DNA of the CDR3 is TGTGCCAGCTCACCGGGAATTGGATCAGATACGCAGTATTTT.

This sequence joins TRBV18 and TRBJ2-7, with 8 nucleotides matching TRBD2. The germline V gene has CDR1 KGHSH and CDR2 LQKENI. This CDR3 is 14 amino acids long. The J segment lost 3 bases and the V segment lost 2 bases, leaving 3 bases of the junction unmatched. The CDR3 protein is CASSPGLAGYEQYF. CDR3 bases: TGTGCCAGCTCACCAGGGCTAGCGGGCTACGAGCAGTACTTC.